Following are 18 T cell receptor beta chains from one sample sequenced in a study of T cell clones after liver transplantation. Profiled with immunoSEQ multiplex PCR; TCRdb holds only in-frame clones, not every one. The sample shows tens of thousands of clones, 70% to 75% of them seen only once. Source: CD4+ T cells from blood, taken at the 22-month timepoint. These TCRs come from a human patient who received a liver transplant. A subset of T cells may come from the graft donor.

The J gene is TRBJ1-2, the V gene TRBV30; D might be TRBD1 (6 bases). The CDR3 extends over 14 amino acids. In germline, CDR1 is GTSNPN, CDR2 SVGIG (reference sequence). The V end lost 4 bases, the J end lost 1 base, and 13 bases lay between the germline ends. CDR3 region: CAWNRRGGNYGYTF. Here the CDR3 DNA reads TGTGCCTGGAACCGACGAGGGGGTAACTATGGCTACACCTTC.

The chain is built from TRBV19 and TRBJ1-2, with D possibly matching TRBD1 (5 bases). V lost 3 bases, J lost 8 bases, and 13 bases lay in between. The CDR3 consists of 13 residues. Germline CDR1 reads LNHDA; CDR2 reads SQIVND (reference sequence). In DNA, the CDR3 is TGTGCCAGTAGTATGGGGCCGGGGCAAGGCTACACCTTC. Protein sequence: CASSMGPGQGYTF.

The DNA for the CDR3 is TGTGCCAGCAGGGCCGGGACAGCATCCTACAATGAGCAGTTCTTC. Translating it yields CASRAGTASYNEQFF. V is TRBV2 and J is TRBJ2-1; 7 nucleotides agree with TRBD1. The length of the CDR3 is 15 residues. The germline V gene encodes CDR1 SNHLY and CDR2 FYNNEI. V shed 6 bases, J shed 1 base, and the junction held 6 bases outside the gene matches.

This clone was detected once. The chain couples TRBV6-6 to TRBJ2-7; 9 bases are shared with TRBD2. CDR3 size: 15 residues. Losses at the gene ends were 0 bases for V and 3 bases for J; bases not matched to a gene: 3. Per the germline V gene, CDR1 is MNHNY and CDR2 is SVGAGI (reference sequence). The CDR3 coding sequence is TGTGCCAGCAGTTACTCGGGGCGGGGGGGCTACGAGCAGTACTTC. Translated: CASSYSGRGGYEQYF.

The V and J genes are TRBV21-1 and TRBJ1-5. TRBV21-1 is listed as a pseudogene. The CDR3 extends over 17 amino acids. The CDR3 nucleotides read TGTGCCAGCAGCAAAGAGGCCTCGGGGGGGTTTAATCAGCCCCAGCATTTT. It encodes CASSKEASGGFNQPQHF.

This chain links TRBV6-1 with TRBJ1-2, with D uncertain. Trimming pared 5 bases from V and 2 bases from J, leaving 6 bases between. The germline gives CDR1 MNHNS, CDR2 SASEGT. The CDR3 spans 12 residues. CDR3 coding DNA: TGTGCCAGCAGTTTGTCCAACTATGGCTACACCTTC. Translated, it gives CASSLSNYGYTF.

This chain joins TRBV28 and TRBJ2-2, with D uncertain. This CDR3 is 14 amino acids long. Trimming took off 7 bases at V and 5 bases at J, with 14 bases between the two ends. The germline V gene encodes CDR1 MDHEN and CDR2 SYDVKM. The CDR3 coding sequence is TGTGCCAGCAATCCCCCCTACTCTACCGGGGAGCTGTTTTTT. Its protein product is CASNPPYSTGELFF.

The chain carries TRBV7-6 and TRBJ1-4; D ambiguous. The CDR3 spans 14 residues. V gave up 5 bases and J gave up 4 bases, with 11 bases separating them. The germline V gene has CDR1 SGHVS and CDR2 FNYEAQ. The CDR3 DNA reads TGTGCCAGCAGCCACGGGTCGAATAATGAAAAACTGTTTTTT. It specifies CASSHGSNNEKLFF. Supplemented by reference TRBV7-6 and TRBJ1-4, the full variable domain reads GAGVSQSPRYKVTKRGQDVALRCDPISGHVSLYWYRQALGQGPEFLTYFNYEAQQDKSGLPNDRFSAERPEGSISTLTIQRTEQRDSAMYRCASSHGSNNEKLFFGSGTQLSVL.

V and J are TRBV5-1 and TRBJ1-2, with 9 bases identical to TRBD1. V shed 0 bases and J 2 bases; nucleotides not matched to a gene: 2. Germline loops: CDR1 SGHRS, CDR2 YFSETQ. This CDR3 contains 15 residues. This CDR3 is CASSLGTGENYGYTF. The CDR3 nucleotides read TGCGCCAGCAGCTTGGGGACAGGGGAGAACTATGGCTACACCTTC. Full variable domain (remainder filled in from reference TRBV5-1 and TRBJ1-2): KAGVTQTPRYLIKTRGQQVTLSCSPISGHRSVSWYQQTPGQGLQFLFEYFSETQRNKGNFPGRFSGRQFSNSRSEMNVSTLELGDSALYLCASSLGTGENYGYTFGSGTRLTVV.

The J gene is TRBJ1-1, the V gene TRBV30; D is possibly TRBD1 (6 bases). This CDR3 region has 13 residues. CDR1 is GTSNPN and CDR2 is SVGIG in the germline V gene (reference sequence). This CDR3 is CARADRMNTEAFF. The CDR3 nucleotides are TGTGCTCGGGCCGACAGGATGAACACTGAAGCTTTCTTT. The full variable domain, in which reference TRBV30 and TRBJ1-1 provide the parts outside the CDR3, is SQTIHQWPATLVQPVGSPLSLECTVEGTSNPNLYWYRQAAGRGLQLLFYSVGIGQISSEVPQNLSASRPQDRQFILSSKKLLLSDSGFYLCARADRMNTEAFFGQGTRLTVV.

This clone was seen a single time. The chain uses TRBV19 and TRBJ2-5; TRBD1 aligns across 9 bases. The V gene end was trimmed by 4 bases and the J gene end by 5 bases; junction bases not matched to a gene: 8. The CDR3 loop spans 15 amino acids. In germline, CDR1 is LNHDA, CDR2 SQIVND (reference sequence). For the CDR3, the DNA is TGTGCCAGTAGTACGATCACAGGGGGCGCGGAGACCCAGTACTTC. This translates into CASSTITGGAETQYF.

The J gene is TRBJ2-7, the V gene TRBV30; 13 nucleotides agree with TRBD2. J lost 0 bases, V lost 0 bases, and 5 bases had no gene match. This CDR3 region has 17 residues. Germline CDR1 reads GTSNPN; CDR2 reads SVGIG (reference sequence). In DNA form, the CDR3 reads TGTGCCTGGAGTGTACAACTAGCGGGGGGGAGCTCCTACGAGCAGTACTTC. As protein: CAWSVQLAGGSSYEQYF.

This rearrangement joins TRBV9 to TRBJ1-4; D uncertain. Germline V gives CDR1 SGDLS, CDR2 YYNGEE. This CDR3 has 14 residues. Trimming shortened V by 3 bases and J by 7 bases, and 13 bases separated the two germline ends. The CDR3 loop is CASSEIGVGEKLFF. The CDR3 region has the DNA TGTGCCAGCAGCGAGATAGGAGTAGGTGAAAAACTGTTTTTT.

The rearrangement joins TRBV27 to TRBJ2-3; unclear D gene. This CDR3 is built from 15 residues. The V gene's germline CDR1 is MNHEY and CDR2 SMNVEV (reference sequence). Trimming shortened V by 3 bases and J by 0 bases, and 10 bases separated the two germline ends. The CDR3, as DNA: TGTGCCAGCAGTTTGAGGCCACCTAGCACAGATACGCAGTATTTT. This sequence encodes CASSLRPPSTDTQYF.

The chain is built from TRBV7-9 and TRBJ2-2; TRBD1 or TRBD2 may be the D gene (5 bases each). This CDR3 has 12 amino acids. The V end lost 5 bases, the J end lost 9 bases, and 10 bases lay between the germline ends. Germline CDR1 SEHNR, CDR2 FQNEAQ (reference sequence). The DNA for the CDR3 is TGTGCCAGCAGCCTAGAGGGGAGGGAGCTGTTTTTT. Protein: CASSLEGRELFF. The whole variable domain, filled in from reference TRBV7-9 and TRBJ2-2, reads DTGVSQNPRHKITKRGQNVTFRCDPISEHNRLYWYRQTLGQGPEFLTYFQNEAQLEKSRLLSDRFSAERPKGSFSTLEIQRTEQGDSAMYLCASSLEGRELFFGEGSRLTVL.

The chain joins TRBV5-8 to TRBJ1-1; 7 bases match TRBD1. The CDR3 covers 13 residues. Per the germline V gene, CDR1 is SGHTS and CDR2 is YDEGEE. V shed 4 bases, J shed 5 bases, and the junction held 5 bases outside the gene matches. CDR3 region: CASSAGTVTEAFF. CDR3 nucleotide sequence: TGTGCCAGCAGCGCCGGGACAGTGACTGAAGCTTTCTTT.

The rearrangement joins TRBV9 to TRBJ2-5, with 8 bases that match TRBD2. CDR3 length: 14 amino acids. V was clipped by 1 base and J by 2 bases; unmatched bases: 1. The germline V gene has CDR1 SGDLS and CDR2 YYNGEE. The CDR3 region has the DNA TGTGCCAGCAGCGTAAGCGGGGGACAAGAGACCCAGTACTTC. Its protein product is CASSVSGGQETQYF.

This chain connects TRBV6-5 to TRBJ2-7; D call uncertain. Germline CDR1 and CDR2: MNHEY and SVGAGI. V shed 0 bases and J shed 5 bases, with 8 bases lying between them. The CDR3 runs 13 residues. CDR3 bases: TGTGCCAGCAGTTACTCGATTCACAACGAGCAGTACTTC. Translation: CASSYSIHNEQYF.